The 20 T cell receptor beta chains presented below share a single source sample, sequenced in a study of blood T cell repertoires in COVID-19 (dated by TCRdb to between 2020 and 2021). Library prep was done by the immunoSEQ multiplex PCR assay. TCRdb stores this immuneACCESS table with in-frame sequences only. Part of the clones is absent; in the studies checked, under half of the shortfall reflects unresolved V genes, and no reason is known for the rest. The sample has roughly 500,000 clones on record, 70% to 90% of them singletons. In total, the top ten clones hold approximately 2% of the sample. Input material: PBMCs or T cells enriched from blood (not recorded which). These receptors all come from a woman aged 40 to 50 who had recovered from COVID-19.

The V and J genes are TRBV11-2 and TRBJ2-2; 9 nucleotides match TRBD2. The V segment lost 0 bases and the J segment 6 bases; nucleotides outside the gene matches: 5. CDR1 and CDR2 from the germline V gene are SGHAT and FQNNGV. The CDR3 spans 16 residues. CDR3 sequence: CASSLDSGRNAGELFF. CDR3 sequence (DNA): TGTGCCAGCAGCTTAGATAGCGGGAGAAATGCCGGGGAGCTGTTTTTT.

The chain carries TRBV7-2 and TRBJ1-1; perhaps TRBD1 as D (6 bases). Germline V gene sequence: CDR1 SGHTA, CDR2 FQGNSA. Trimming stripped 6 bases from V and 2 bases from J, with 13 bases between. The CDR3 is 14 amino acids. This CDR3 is CASRRRQDNTEAFF. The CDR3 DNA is TGTGCCAGCAGAAGGAGACAGGACAACACTGAAGCTTTCTTT.

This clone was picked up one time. This CDR3 is CASRQGRVTEAFF. The CDR3 nucleotides read TGTGCCAGCAGACAGGGACGGGTTACTGAAGCTTTCTTT. The chain has TRBV2 and TRBJ1-1; a possible D gene is TRBD1 (6 bases). V was pared by 6 bases and J by 5 bases, with 13 bases between. The CDR3 contains 13 residues. CDR1 is SNHLY, CDR2 FYNNEI, per germline. Looking up the rest from reference TRBV2 and TRBJ1-1 gives the full variable domain: EPEVTQTPSHQVTQMGQEVILRCVPISNHLYFYWYRQILGQKVEFLVSFYNNEISEKSEIFDDQFSVERPDGSNFTLKIRSTKLEDSAMYFCASRQGRVTEAFFGQGTRLTVV.

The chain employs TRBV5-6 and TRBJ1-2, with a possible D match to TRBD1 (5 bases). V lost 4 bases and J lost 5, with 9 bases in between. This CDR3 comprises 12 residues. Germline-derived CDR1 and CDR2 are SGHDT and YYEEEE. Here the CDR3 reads CASSPGGYGYTF. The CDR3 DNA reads TGTGCCAGCAGCCCTGGGGGGTATGGCTACACCTTC.

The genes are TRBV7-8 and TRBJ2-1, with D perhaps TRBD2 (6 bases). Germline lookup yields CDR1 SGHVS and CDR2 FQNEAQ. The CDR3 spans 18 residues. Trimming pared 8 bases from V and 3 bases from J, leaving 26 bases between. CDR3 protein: CASAKGLANPGSYNEQFF. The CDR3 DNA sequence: TGTGCCAGCGCAAAAGGGCTAGCGAACCCAGGTAGCTACAATGAGCAGTTCTTC.

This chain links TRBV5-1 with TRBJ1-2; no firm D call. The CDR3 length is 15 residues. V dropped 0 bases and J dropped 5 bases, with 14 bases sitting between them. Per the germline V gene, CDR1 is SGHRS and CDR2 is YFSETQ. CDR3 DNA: TGCGCCAGCAGCTTGGAGGACGGGAACCGGTATGGCTACACCTTC. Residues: CASSLEDGNRYGYTF. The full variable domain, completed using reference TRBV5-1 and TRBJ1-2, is KAGVTQTPRYLIKTRGQQVTLSCSPISGHRSVSWYQQTPGQGLQFLFEYFSETQRNKGNFPGRFSGRQFSNSRSEMNVSTLELGDSALYLCASSLEDGNRYGYTFGSGTRLTVV.

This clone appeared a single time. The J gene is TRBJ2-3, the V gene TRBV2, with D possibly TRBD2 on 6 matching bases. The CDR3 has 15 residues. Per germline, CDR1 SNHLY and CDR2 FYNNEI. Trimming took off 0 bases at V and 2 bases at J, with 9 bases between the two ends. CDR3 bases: TGTGCCAGCAGTGAAGCCCTAGCGTACACAGATACGCAGTATTTT. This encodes CASSEALAYTDTQYF.

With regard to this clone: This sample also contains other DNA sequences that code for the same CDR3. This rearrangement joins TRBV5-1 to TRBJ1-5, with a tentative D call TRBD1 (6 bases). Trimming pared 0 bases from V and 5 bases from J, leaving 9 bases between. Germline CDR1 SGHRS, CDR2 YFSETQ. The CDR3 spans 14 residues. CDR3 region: CASSLGSGDQPQHF. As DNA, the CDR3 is TGCGCCAGCAGCTTGGGGTCAGGGGATCAGCCCCAGCATTTT.

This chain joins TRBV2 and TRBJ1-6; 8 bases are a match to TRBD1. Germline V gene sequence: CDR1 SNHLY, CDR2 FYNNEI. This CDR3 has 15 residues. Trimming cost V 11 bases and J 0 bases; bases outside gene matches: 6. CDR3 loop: CASQDRGSYNSPLHF. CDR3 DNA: TGTGCCTCGCAAGACAGGGGCTCCTATAATTCACCCCTCCACTTT.

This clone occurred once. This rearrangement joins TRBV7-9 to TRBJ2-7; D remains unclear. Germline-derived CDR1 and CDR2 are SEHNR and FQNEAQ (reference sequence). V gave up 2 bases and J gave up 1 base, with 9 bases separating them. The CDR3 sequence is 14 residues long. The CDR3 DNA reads TGTGCCAGCAGCTTACAAACGCTATCCTACGAGCAGTACTTC. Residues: CASSLQTLSYEQYF.

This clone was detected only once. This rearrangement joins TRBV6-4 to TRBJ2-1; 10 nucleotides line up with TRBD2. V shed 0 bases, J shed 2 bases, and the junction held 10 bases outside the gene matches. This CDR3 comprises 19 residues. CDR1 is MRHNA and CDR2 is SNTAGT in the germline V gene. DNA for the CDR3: TGTGCCAGCAGTGACTCGGTTCTAGCGGGAGTAAGTACCTACAATGAGCAGTTCTTC. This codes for CASSDSVLAGVSTYNEQFF.

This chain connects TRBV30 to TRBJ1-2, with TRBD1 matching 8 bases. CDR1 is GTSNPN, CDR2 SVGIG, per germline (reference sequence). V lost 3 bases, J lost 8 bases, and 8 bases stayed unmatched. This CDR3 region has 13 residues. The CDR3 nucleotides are TGTGCCTGGAGCCAGGGGGCCGGTAAAGGCTACACCTTC. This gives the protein CAWSQGAGKGYTF.

CDR3 protein: CASSFRGGRNQPQHF. The CDR3 DNA sequence: TGTGCCAGCAGCTTCAGAGGGGGTAGAAATCAGCCCCAGCATTTT. The chain employs TRBV11-2 and TRBJ1-5, with TRBD1 as a possible D gene (6 bases). With 3 bases removed from V and 4 bases from J, the gap between germline ends came to 13 bases. CDR3 length equals 15 residues. Germline lookup yields CDR1 SGHAT and CDR2 FQNNGV.

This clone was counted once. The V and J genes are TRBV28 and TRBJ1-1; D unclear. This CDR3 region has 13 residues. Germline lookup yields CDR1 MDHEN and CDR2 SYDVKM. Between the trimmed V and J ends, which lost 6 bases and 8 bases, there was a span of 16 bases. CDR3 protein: CASSYREAVEAFF. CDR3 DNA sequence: TGTGCCAGCAGCTATCGCGAGGCAGTCGAAGCTTTCTTT.

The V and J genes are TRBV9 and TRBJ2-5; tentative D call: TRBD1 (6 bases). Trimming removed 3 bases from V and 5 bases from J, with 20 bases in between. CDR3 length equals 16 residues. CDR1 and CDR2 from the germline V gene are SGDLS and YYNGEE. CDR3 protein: CASSGTGQTKRETQYF. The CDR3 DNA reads TGTGCCAGCAGCGGTACAGGACAGACAAAGAGGGAGACCCAGTACTTC.

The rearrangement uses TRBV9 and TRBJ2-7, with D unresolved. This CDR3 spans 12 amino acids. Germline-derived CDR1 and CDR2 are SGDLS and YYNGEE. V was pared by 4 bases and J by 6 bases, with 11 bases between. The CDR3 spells CASSSLPGEQYF. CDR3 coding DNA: TGTGCCAGCAGCTCACTTCCCGGCGAGCAGTACTTC. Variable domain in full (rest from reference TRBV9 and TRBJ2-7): DSGVTQTPKHLITATGQRVTLRCSPRSGDLSVYWYQQSLDQGLQFLIQYYNGEERAKGNILERFSAQQFPDLHSELNLSSLELGDSALYFCASSSLPGEQYFGPGTRLTVT.

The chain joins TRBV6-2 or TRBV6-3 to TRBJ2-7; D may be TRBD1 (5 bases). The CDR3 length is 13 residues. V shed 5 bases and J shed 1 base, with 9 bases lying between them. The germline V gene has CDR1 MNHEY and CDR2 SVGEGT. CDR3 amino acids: CASSRQSSYEQYF. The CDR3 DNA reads TGTGCCAGCAGTCGACAGTCTTCCTACGAGCAGTACTTC.

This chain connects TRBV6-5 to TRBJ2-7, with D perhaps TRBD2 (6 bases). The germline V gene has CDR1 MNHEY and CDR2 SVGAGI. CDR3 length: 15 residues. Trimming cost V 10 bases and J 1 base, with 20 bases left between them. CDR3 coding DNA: TGTGCCATCAAGGGGAGGAACTCAATTTCCTACGAGCAGTACTTC. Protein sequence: CAIKGRNSISYEQYF.

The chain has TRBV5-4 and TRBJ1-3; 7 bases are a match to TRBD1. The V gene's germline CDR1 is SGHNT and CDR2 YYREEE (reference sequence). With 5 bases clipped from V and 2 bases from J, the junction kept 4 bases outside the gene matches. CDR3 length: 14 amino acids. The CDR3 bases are TGTGCCAGCAGTTCACAGGGGACTGGAAACACCATATATTTT. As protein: CASSSQGTGNTIYF.

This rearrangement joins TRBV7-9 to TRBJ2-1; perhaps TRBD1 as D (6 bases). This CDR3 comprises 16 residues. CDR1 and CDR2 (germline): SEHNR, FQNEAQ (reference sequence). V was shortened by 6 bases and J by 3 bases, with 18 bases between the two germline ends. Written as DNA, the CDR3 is TGTGCCAGCAGTATATCCTCCCCGGGACACTACAATGAGCAGTTCTTC. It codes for CASSISSPGHYNEQFF.